Each of the 13 T cell receptor beta chains below was sequenced from the same sample in a study of T-cell memory formation after mild COVID-19. A single record per CDR3 protein comes from TCRdb applying MiXCR to the 5' RACE reads. The sample lists about 250,000 distinct CDR3 sequences, approximately 19% seen once, with around 23% in the top ten. The specimen sequenced was PBMCs or a T cell subset sorted from them (not recorded which). The receptors stem from a young man who had mild COVID-19 (a few samples of this study predate the infection). Cell type and time point are not known.

V and J are TRBV5-1 and TRBJ2-7; 7 positions agree with TRBD2. Trimming cost V 0 bases and J 6 bases; bases outside gene matches: 3. Per germline, CDR1 SGHRS and CDR2 YFSETQ. This CDR3 contains 13 residues. DNA for the CDR3: TGCGCCAGCAGCTTGGTAGCGGGCGGCGAGCAGTACTTC. This sequence encodes CASSLVAGGEQYF.

V gene TRBV28 combines with J gene TRBJ2-3; no clear D. This CDR3 region has 13 residues. CDR1 MDHEN and CDR2 SYDVKM come from the germline V gene. Deletions cut 6 bases from V and 5 bases from J, with 12 bases between. In nucleotides, the CDR3 is TGTGCCAGCAGCCCAATTCGTGGAGATACGCAGTATTTT. It encodes CASSPIRGDTQYF.

This clonotype occurred a few times. The chain is built from TRBV4-1 and TRBJ1-5; TRBD1 matches at 10 bases. CDR3 length: 16 residues. With V trimmed by 1 base and J by 4 bases, 4 bases remained unmatched. Germline assignment: CDR1 MGHRA and CDR2 YSYEKL. The CDR3 protein is CASSQGVDRGNQPQHF. The CDR3 DNA reads TGCGCCAGCAGCCAAGGCGTGGACAGGGGGAATCAGCCCCAGCATTTT.

This clonotype was seen repeatedly, ten times or more. The genes are TRBV20-1 and TRBJ2-2, with 12 bases lining up with TRBD1. Trimming at V came to 3 bases and at J to 1 base, leaving 6 bases not matched to a gene. Germline V gives CDR1 DFQATT, CDR2 SNEGSKA (reference sequence). The CDR3 loop spans 17 amino acids. CDR3 coding DNA: TGCAGTGCTAGGGCCGGGACAGGGGGCTGGAACACCGGGGAGCTGTTTTTT. It specifies CSARAGTGGWNTGELFF.

The chain is built from TRBV3-1 and TRBJ2-2, with D perhaps assigned TRBD1 or TRBD2 (5 bases each). The V end was cut by 2 bases, the J end by 7 bases, with 11 bases between. The CDR3 is 14 residues long. CDR1 LGHDT and CDR2 YNNKEL come from the germline V gene (reference sequence). CDR3 bases: TGTGCCAGCAGCCAACGAGAGGGGCACGGGGAGCTGTTTTTT. The encoded protein is CASSQREGHGELFF.

This chain links TRBV7-2 with TRBJ2-7; D not certain. V lost 3 bases and J 1 base, leaving 7 bases between the germline ends. Germline CDR1 SGHTA, CDR2 FQGNSA. This CDR3 comprises 13 residues. The CDR3 coding sequence is TGTGCCAGCAGCTTGTACCAGTCCTACGAGCAGTACTTC. Its protein is CASSLYQSYEQYF.

This clonotype was found once. The CDR3 sequence is CASSLWSPTEIDYSNQPQHF. CDR3 bases: TGTGCCAGCAGTTTATGGTCCCCCACAGAAATAGATTATAGCAATCAGCCCCAGCATTTT. The rearrangement links TRBV12-3 or TRBV12-4 to TRBJ1-5, with D unresolved. The CDR3 spans 20 residues. Trimming removed 2 bases at V and 0 bases at J, with 23 bases between.

This clonotype has a handful of counts. The V gene is TRBV6-2 or TRBV6-3, the J gene TRBJ1-1, with no clear D. The CDR3 extends over 12 amino acids. Per the germline V gene, CDR1 is MNHEY and CDR2 is SVGEGT. The V end was cut by 2 bases, the J end by 6 bases, with 7 bases between. CDR3 coding DNA: TGTGCCAGCAGTTACACTACGTCTGAAGCTTTCTTT. Translation: CASSYTTSEAFF.

This clonotype was found many times. The gene calls are TRBV4-1 and TRBJ1-2; 10 bases map to TRBD1. Germline lookup yields CDR1 MGHRA and CDR2 YSYEKL. J lost 12 bases, V lost 8 bases, and 15 bases had no gene match. The CDR3 loop spans 14 amino acids. DNA for the CDR3: TGCGCCAGCCAGGGACCGGGACAGGGGTCGGCGGACACCTTC. Amino acids: CASQGPGQGSADTF.

This clonotype has a handful of counts. The chain uses TRBV4-1 and TRBJ2-7; possible D gene TRBD1, 5 bases. The CDR3 sequence is 14 residues long. Trimming stripped 0 bases from V and 2 bases from J, with 8 bases between. Germline CDR1 MGHRA, CDR2 YSYEKL. The CDR3 region has the DNA TGCGCCAGCAGCCAAGACAGGGTAACCTACGAGCAGTACGTC. It translates to CASSQDRVTYEQYV.

The chain uses TRBV7-8 and TRBJ1-1; D not resolved. Looked up from germline, CDR1 is SGHVS and CDR2 is FQNEAQ. The CDR3 is made up of 16 amino acids. V was shortened by 4 bases and J by 1 base, with 16 bases between the two germline ends. CDR3 coding DNA: TGTGCCAGCAGCTGGGCCCCGGGGTCATCGAACACTGAAGCTTTCTTT. It specifies CASSWAPGSSNTEAFF.

There are many counts of this clonotype. The chain joins TRBV5-1 to TRBJ1-5; D not resolved. CDR1 and CDR2 (germline): SGHRS, YFSETQ. Trimming took 5 bases from V and 0 from J, leaving 6 bases between them. The CDR3 loop spans 13 amino acids. The CDR3 region is CASRTDSNQPQHF. DNA of the CDR3: TGCGCCAGCAGAACAGATAGCAATCAGCCCCAGCATTTT. Drawing the rest from reference TRBV5-1 and TRBJ1-5, the complete variable domain is KAGVTQTPRYLIKTRGQQVTLSCSPISGHRSVSWYQQTPGQGLQFLFEYFSETQRNKGNFPGRFSGRQFSNSRSEMNVSTLELGDSALYLCASRTDSNQPQHFGDGTRLSIL.

CDR3 in amino acids: CATSDPRGGAEAFF. CDR3 in DNA: TGTGCCACCAGTGACCCCCGAGGGGGGGCTGAAGCTTTCTTT. The V gene is TRBV24-1, the J gene TRBJ1-1; weak D call: TRBD1 (6 bases). The CDR3 is made up of 14 amino acids. Germline CDR1 KGHDR, CDR2 SFDVKD. V shed 4 bases and J shed 6 bases, with 14 bases lying between them.